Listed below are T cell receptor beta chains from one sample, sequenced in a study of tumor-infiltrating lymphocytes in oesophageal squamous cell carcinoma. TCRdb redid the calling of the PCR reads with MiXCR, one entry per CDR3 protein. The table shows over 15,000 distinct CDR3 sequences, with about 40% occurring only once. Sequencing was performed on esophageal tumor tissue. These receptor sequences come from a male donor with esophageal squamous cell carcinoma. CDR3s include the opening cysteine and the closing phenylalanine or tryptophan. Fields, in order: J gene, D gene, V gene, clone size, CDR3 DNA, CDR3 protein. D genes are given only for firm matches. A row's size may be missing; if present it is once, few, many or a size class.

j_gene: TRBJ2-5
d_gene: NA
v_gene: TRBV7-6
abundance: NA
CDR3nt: TGTGCCAGCAGCTCCCCTCCGCAGGGGAGGGAGACCCAGTACTTC
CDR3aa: CASSSPPQGRETQYF

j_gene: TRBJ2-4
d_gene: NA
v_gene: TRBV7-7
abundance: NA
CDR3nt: TGTGCTAGCAGCTCCGGTTGGGACAATGAGCAGTACTTC
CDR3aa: CASSSGWDNEQYF

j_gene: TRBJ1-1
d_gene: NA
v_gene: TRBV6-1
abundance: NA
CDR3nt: TGTGCCAGCAACGAAGGGGCTGAAGCTTTCTTT
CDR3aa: CASNEGAEAFF

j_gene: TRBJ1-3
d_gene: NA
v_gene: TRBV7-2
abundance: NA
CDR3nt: TGTGCCAGCAGCTCCTCCGGACGGAACTCTGGAAACACCATATATTTT
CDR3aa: CASSSSGRNSGNTIYF

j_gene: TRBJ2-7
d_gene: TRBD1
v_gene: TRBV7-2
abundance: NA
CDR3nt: TGTGCCAGCAGCTCAGGGGGCAGCTCCTACGAGCAGTACTTC
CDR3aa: CASSSGGSSYEQYF

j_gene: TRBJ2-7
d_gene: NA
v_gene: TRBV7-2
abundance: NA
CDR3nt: TGTGCCAGCAGCTTACATCCCCCAGGGGTGAGTGAGCAGTACTTC
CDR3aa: CASSLHPPGVSEQYF

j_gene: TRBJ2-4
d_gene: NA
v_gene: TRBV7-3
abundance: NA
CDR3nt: TGTGCCAGCAGCTTAGGGGATGGGGGAATCTCCTACAATGAGCAGTACTTC
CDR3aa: CASSLGDGGISYNEQYF

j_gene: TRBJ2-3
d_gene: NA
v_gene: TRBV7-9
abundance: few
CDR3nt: TGTGCCAGCAGCTTAGCGGTGCTAGCTCCCACCCGGACAGATACGCAGTATTTT
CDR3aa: CASSLAVLAPTRTDTQYF

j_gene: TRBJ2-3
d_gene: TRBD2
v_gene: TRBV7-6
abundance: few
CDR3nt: TGTGCCAGCAGCTCAAGACTAGCGGGAGGGATCACAGATACGCAGTATTTT
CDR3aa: CASSSRLAGGITDTQYF

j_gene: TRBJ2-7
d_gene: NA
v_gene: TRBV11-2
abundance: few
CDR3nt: TGTGCCAGCAGCCCCCGGATCTACGAGCAGTACTTC
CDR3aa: CASSPRIYEQYF

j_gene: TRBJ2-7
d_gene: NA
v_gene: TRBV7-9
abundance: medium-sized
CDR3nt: TGTGCCAGCACGGGCGGAGACTCCTACGAGCAGTACTTC
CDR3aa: CASTGGDSYEQYF

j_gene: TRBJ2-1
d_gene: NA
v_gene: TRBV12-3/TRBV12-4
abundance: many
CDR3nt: TGTGCCAGCAGCCCTAGGACACTCCAAGAGACCCAGTTCTTC
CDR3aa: CASSPRTLQETQFF

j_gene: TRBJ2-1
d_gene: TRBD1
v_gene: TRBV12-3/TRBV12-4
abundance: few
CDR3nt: TGTGCCAGCAGTTACCTGACAGGGCAAGACAATGAGCAGTTCTTC
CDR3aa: CASSYLTGQDNEQFF

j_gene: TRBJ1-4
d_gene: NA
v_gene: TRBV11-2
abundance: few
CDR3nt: TGTGCCAGCTCAGACACCCCTAATGAAAAACTGTTTTTT
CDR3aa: CASSDTPNEKLFF

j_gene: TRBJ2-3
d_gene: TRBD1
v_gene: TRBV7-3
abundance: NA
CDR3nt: TGTGCCAGCAGCTCCACAGGGGAAACAGATACGCAGTATTTT
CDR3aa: CASSSTGETDTQYF

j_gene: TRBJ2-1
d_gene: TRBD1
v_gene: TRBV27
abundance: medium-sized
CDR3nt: TGTGCCAGCATCAACAGGGGGCTCTACTACAATGAGCAGTTCTTC
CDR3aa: CASINRGLYYNEQFF

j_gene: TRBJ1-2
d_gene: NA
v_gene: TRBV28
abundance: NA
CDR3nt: TGTGCCAGCAGTCCCCCGGTCGTGTTCTATGGCTACACCTTC
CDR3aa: CASSPPVVFYGYTF

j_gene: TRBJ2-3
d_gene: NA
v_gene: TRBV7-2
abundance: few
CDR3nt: TGTGCCAGCAGCTTAGACGGAGGCCCAGATACGCAGTATTTT
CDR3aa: CASSLDGGPDTQYF